The clone carrying this T cell receptor beta chain was seen at least ten times. Each CDR3 protein is one row after TCRdb ran MiXCR on the RT-PCR reads. The sample has about 680,000 distinct CDR3 sequences, approximately 15% seen once; the top ten hold 3.6%. CDR3 length: 14 amino acids. Germline V gene sequence: CDR1 SQVTM, CDR2 ANQGSEA. The V and J ends lost 3 bases and 5 bases respectively, with 14 bases between them. Sequencing input: memory CD4+ T cells from blood. The sequence came from a female donor in good health, serving as a healthy control. The rearrangement links TRBV29-1 to TRBJ2-1; D uncertain. The DNA of the CDR3 is TGCAGCGTTGATCGGGCCCGAAGCCACAATGAGCAGTTCTTC. Translating gives CSVDRARSHNEQFF.